One T cell receptor beta chain is described in this entry. This sample is drawn from a study of blood T cell repertoires in COVID-19. Background on the study: The samples span acute and convalescent COVID-19 from the United States, Italy and Spain. T cells, B-cell-depleted T cells, or PBMCs supplied cDNA or gDNA.

Original data processing: Reference gene primer amplification yielded estimated nucleated cell counts. Method: immunoSEQ multiplex PCR; TCRdb's copy keeps in-frame clones and lacks some. The V and J calls and the clone size are those of that table, but D and trimming were determined from the DNA. The sample shows about 150,000 clones, about 83% of them seen only once. This TCR came from a woman aged 80 or older with acute or convalescent COVID-19. The specimen sequenced was peripheral blood.

Written as DNA, the CDR3 is TGTGCCAGCAGCTTCAAAACAGGGACTAGCGGGGGCGACACAGATACGCAGTATTTT. Its protein is CASSFKTGTSGGDTDTQYF. The V and J genes are TRBV7-9 and TRBJ2-3; 14 nucleotides line up with TRBD2. Germline loops: CDR1 SEHNR, CDR2 FQNEAQ (reference sequence). Losses at the gene ends were 3 bases for V and 2 bases for J; bases not matched to a gene: 10. The CDR3 has 19 residues.